The 26 T cell receptor beta chains presented below share a single source sample, sequenced in a study of blood T cells in healthy people across ages. A J-beta primer mix and a sample-barcoded 5' primer were used in a second PCR of roughly 7 to 12 cycles. TCRdb called the 5' RACE reads again in MiXCR, with one record for every CDR3 protein. The sample records hundreds of thousands of distinct CDR3 sequences, 40% to 50% being singletons. The specimen was blood. The receptors stem from a man older than 75 in good health.

There are a few counts of this clonotype. The genes are TRBV20-1 and TRBJ2-2; TRBD2 agrees at 7 bases. CDR1 DFQATT and CDR2 SNEGSKA come from the germline V gene (reference sequence). The trim removed 0 bases at V and 6 bases at J, leaving 10 bases unmatched. This CDR3 comprises 16 residues. The CDR3 loop reads CSARDRLAGEAGELFF. The CDR3 DNA sequence: TGCAGTGCTAGAGATAGGTTGGCGGGAGAAGCCGGGGAGCTGTTTTTT.

The gene calls are TRBV20-1 and TRBJ2-1; 12 nucleotides line up with TRBD2. Germline CDR1 reads DFQATT; CDR2 reads SNEGSKA (reference sequence). The V segment lost 6 bases and the J segment 4 bases; nucleotides outside the gene matches: 16. CDR3 length: 18 amino acids. CDR3 sequence reads: CSARPRASGRARYNEQFF. The DNA of the CDR3 is TGCAGTGCCAGGCCCCGAGCTAGCGGGAGGGCTCGATACAATGAGCAGTTCTTC.

This chain joins TRBV7-2 and TRBJ2-3, with D hard to call. This CDR3 comprises 13 residues. Germline lookup yields CDR1 SGHTA and CDR2 FQGNSA. Between the trimmed V and J ends, which lost 5 bases and 2 bases, there was a span of 8 bases. The CDR3: CASSRLHTDTQYF. The DNA for the CDR3 is TGTGCCAGCAGCCGCCTCCACACAGATACGCAGTATTTT.

V gene TRBV6-2 or TRBV6-3 combines with J gene TRBJ2-3; TRBD2 aligns across 10 bases. V shed 4 bases and J 5 bases; nucleotides not matched to a gene: 9. The CDR3 extends over 16 amino acids. CDR1 and CDR2 from the germline V gene are MNHEY and SVGEGT. CDR3 region: CASSSSSGGAIDTQYF. CDR3 nucleotides: TGTGCCAGCAGTTCATCCAGCGGGGGGGCTATAGATACGCAGTATTTT.

CDR3 sequence (DNA): TGTGCCAGCGGACAGGGGTGGGGGGCCAACGTCCTGACTTTC. Its protein product is CASGQGWGANVLTF. This rearrangement joins TRBV2 to TRBJ2-6, with 9 nucleotides matching TRBD1. The ends lost 8 bases at V and 4 bases at J; junction bases unmatched: 3. CDR3 length: 14 amino acids. Per germline, CDR1 SNHLY and CDR2 FYNNEI.

The chain carries TRBV28 and TRBJ1-5, with 7 bases that match TRBD1. The CDR3 consists of 16 residues. V dropped 5 bases and J dropped 3; count of bases not matched to a gene: 10. CDR1 is MDHEN, CDR2 SYDVKM, per germline. Here the CDR3 reads CASSLYRGVFNQPQHF. CDR3 in DNA: TGTGCCAGCAGTCTGTACAGGGGAGTCTTCAATCAGCCCCAGCATTTT.

V gene TRBV6-2 or TRBV6-3 combines with J gene TRBJ1-5, with TRBD1 matching over 9 bases. Per germline, CDR1 MNHEY and CDR2 SVGEGT. V was pared by 2 bases and J by 4 bases, with 6 bases of the junction left unmatched. There are 16 residues in the CDR3. CDR3 DNA: TGTGCCAGCAGTTACGGAACAGGGGGCTTAAATCAGCCCCAGCATTTT. This gives the protein CASSYGTGGLNQPQHF.

V and J are TRBV28 and TRBJ1-6; D may be TRBD1 (5 bases). Germline V gives CDR1 MDHEN, CDR2 SYDVKM. V was trimmed by 5 bases and J by 8 bases, leaving 19 bases between them. There are 16 residues in the CDR3. CDR3 residues: CASSGSGAFIDSPLHF. The CDR3 nucleotides are TGTGCCAGCAGTGGTTCCGGGGCATTTATTGATTCACCCCTCCACTTT.

The gene calls are TRBV6-5 and TRBJ2-7; the D gene is possibly TRBD1 (6 bases). The CDR3 loop spans 16 amino acids. Germline V gene sequence: CDR1 MNHEY, CDR2 SVGAGI. V was pared by 6 bases and J by 0 bases, with 18 bases between. The CDR3, as DNA: TGTGCCAGCAGCCTAGTTACTACAGGGTTCTCCTACGAGCAGTACTTC. Amino acid sequence: CASSLVTTGFSYEQYF.

This clonotype occurred many times. The chain recombines TRBV20-1 with TRBJ1-4; 9 bases line up with TRBD1. The J segment lost 0 bases and the V segment lost 0 bases, leaving 14 bases of the junction unmatched. The CDR3 has 20 amino acids. Per the germline V gene, CDR1 is DFQATT and CDR2 is SNEGSKA (reference sequence). CDR3 protein: CSARDQGPGQGLATNEKLFF. CDR3 coding DNA: TGCAGTGCTAGAGACCAAGGCCCGGGACAGGGTCTTGCAACTAATGAAAAACTGTTTTTT.

This clonotype was observed many times. V gene TRBV20-1 combines with J gene TRBJ2-1, with D uncertain. There are 12 residues in the CDR3. Germline assignment: CDR1 DFQATT and CDR2 SNEGSKA (reference sequence). V lost 3 bases, J lost 3 bases, and 6 bases lay in between. The CDR3 DNA reads TGCAGTGCTAGGCCTAGCTACAATGAGCAGTTCTTC. Its protein is CSARPSYNEQFF.

This chain connects TRBV5-5 to TRBJ2-1; 12 nucleotides match TRBD2. The V segment lost 1 base and the J segment 3 bases; nucleotides outside the gene matches: 2. The CDR3 runs to 16 residues. Germline assignment: CDR1 SGHKS and CDR2 YYEKEE (reference sequence). CDR3 amino acids: CASSLSTSGGYNEQFF. The DNA for the CDR3 is TGTGCCAGCAGCTTGTCGACTAGCGGGGGCTACAATGAGCAGTTCTTC.

The sample holds many counts of this clonotype. The chain combines TRBV9 with TRBJ1-2; D might be TRBD1 (6 bases). The CDR3 sequence is 16 residues long. Germline loops: CDR1 SGDLS, CDR2 YYNGEE. V was trimmed by 3 bases and J by 1 base, leaving 16 bases between them. CDR3 region: CASSAAGAVFNYGYTF. CDR3 nucleotides: TGTGCCAGCAGCGCCGCGGGGGCTGTCTTTAACTATGGCTACACCTTC.

The chain is built from TRBV28 and TRBJ2-1; perhaps D is TRBD1 or TRBD2 (6 bases each). This CDR3 is built from 12 residues. Germline V lookup: CDR1 MDHEN, CDR2 SYDVKM. V was shortened by 5 bases and J by 8 bases, with 10 bases between the two germline ends. Here the CDR3 DNA reads TGTGCCAGCAGTATAGGGGGGTATGAGCAGTTCTTC. Protein: CASSIGGYEQFF.

This clonotype was found a few times. The V gene is TRBV12-3 or TRBV12-4, the J gene TRBJ2-3; 9 nucleotides align to TRBD2. The V and J ends lost 2 bases and 5 bases, in that order; junction bases with no gene match: 11. CDR3 size: 17 residues. The CDR3 spells CASSLFGLAGTLDTQYF. DNA for the CDR3: TGTGCCAGCAGTTTATTCGGGCTAGCGGGGACTCTAGATACGCAGTATTTT.

This clonotype came up many times. The rearrangement uses TRBV6-2 or TRBV6-3 and TRBJ2-4, with D perhaps matching TRBD1 (5 bases). The germline V gene has CDR1 MNHEY and CDR2 SVGEGT. V was trimmed by 2 bases and J by 0 bases, leaving 11 bases between them. The CDR3 sequence is 16 residues long. In DNA form, the CDR3 reads TGTGCCAGCAGTTACATCAGGGCAGAAGCCAAAAACATTCAGTACTTC. Translated: CASSYIRAEAKNIQYF.

The chain recombines TRBV9 with TRBJ2-1; 15 positions agree with TRBD2. J gave up 4 bases and V 2 bases, and 4 bases lay outside the gene matches. CDR3 length: 17 amino acids. CDR1 is SGDLS and CDR2 is YYNGEE in the germline V gene. CDR3 sequence reads: CASSVGTSGGQYNEQFF. The CDR3 DNA follows: TGTGCCAGCAGCGTTGGGACTAGCGGGGGGCAGTACAATGAGCAGTTCTTC.

The gene calls are TRBV27 and TRBJ2-7; 9 bases map to TRBD1. The germline CDR1 and CDR2 sequences are MNHEY and SMNVEV (reference sequence). The CDR3 contains 15 residues. The trim removed 4 bases at V and 2 bases at J, leaving 6 bases unmatched. This CDR3 is CASSSNRGPAYEQYF. The CDR3, as DNA: TGTGCCAGCAGTTCCAACAGGGGGCCTGCCTACGAGCAGTACTTC.

The rearrangement links TRBV7-3 to TRBJ2-3; a weak D match, TRBD2 (6 bases). Germline CDR1 is SGHTA and CDR2 is FQGTGA. There are 16 residues in the CDR3. V was pared by 5 bases and J by 0 bases, with 15 bases between. The CDR3 region has the DNA TGTGCCAGCAGCCCCTACGGGGAGGCCAGCACAGATACGCAGTATTTT. This codes for CASSPYGEASTDTQYF.

This sequence joins TRBV28 and TRBJ1-5; no clear D. Germline V gene lookup returns CDR1 MDHEN and CDR2 SYDVKM. The CDR3 consists of 13 residues. Trimming removed 5 bases at V and 3 bases at J, with 8 bases between. CDR3 sequence (DNA): TGTGCCAGCAGTGACCAGAACAATCAGCCCCAGCATTTT. It encodes CASSDQNNQPQHF.

This clonotype was counted between two and nine times. This chain links TRBV11-2 with TRBJ2-3, with D perhaps TRBD1 or TRBD2 (6 bases each). This CDR3 has 16 amino acids. V was shortened by 1 base and J by 0 bases, with 11 bases between the two germline ends. Germline assignment: CDR1 SGHAT and CDR2 FQNNGV. CDR3 protein: CASSLGWGASTDTQYF. CDR3 DNA sequence: TGTGCCAGCAGCTTAGGATGGGGGGCCAGCACAGATACGCAGTATTTT.

The CDR3 nucleotides are TGCAGTGCACCTGACTCATCGAGAAAAAACACTGAAGCTTTCTTT. Amino acids: CSAPDSSRKNTEAFF. This chain uses TRBV20-1 with TRBJ1-1; no definite D call. This CDR3 is 15 amino acids long. The V end was cut by 6 bases, the J end by 2 bases, with 19 bases between. Germline CDR1 and CDR2: DFQATT and SNEGSKA (reference sequence).

This clonotype was recorded at least ten times. The V and J genes are TRBV28 and TRBJ2-1, with TRBD2 as a possible D gene (7 bases). Judging by the DNA end, TRBJ2-7 fits better; the J call may be wrong. This CDR3 has 17 amino acids. The germline CDR1 and CDR2 sequences are MDHEN and SYDVKM. The CDR3 nucleotides read TGTGCCAGCACCAACCTAAGGGGGGGAGGAAGCTACAATGAGCAGTACTTC. Residues: CASTNLRGGGSYNEQYF.

In nucleotides, the CDR3 is TGCGCCAGCAGCCAAGAGGCCGGGACAAGTACTTTCTTT. It yields the protein CASSQEAGTSTFF. The chain carries TRBV4-3 and TRBJ1-1, with D possibly matching TRBD1 (6 bases). The CDR3 consists of 13 residues. The ends were cut back, 0 bases at V and 12 bases at J, with 14 bases in the middle. Germline V gene lookup returns CDR1 LGHNA and CDR2 YSLEER.

The chain employs TRBV20-1 and TRBJ2-1, with 7 positions matching TRBD2. Looked up from germline, CDR1 is DFQATT and CDR2 is SNEGSKA (reference sequence). With 1 base clipped from V and 7 bases from J, the junction kept 13 bases outside the gene matches. This CDR3 spans 16 amino acids. CDR3 DNA sequence: TGCAGTGCTAGAGTATCGAGACTAGCCGGGTTAAATGAGCAGTTCTTC. This translates into CSARVSRLAGLNEQFF.

This clonotype occurred a few times. The chain is built from TRBV20-1 and TRBJ1-1; D is unclear. Germline V gene sequence: CDR1 DFQATT, CDR2 SNEGSKA (reference sequence). The CDR3 loop spans 13 amino acids. The V end lost 2 bases, the J end lost 0 bases, and 7 bases lay between the germline ends. CDR3 sequence: CSARPQVNTEAFF. The CDR3 DNA reads TGCAGTGCTAGACCCCAGGTGAACACTGAAGCTTTCTTT.